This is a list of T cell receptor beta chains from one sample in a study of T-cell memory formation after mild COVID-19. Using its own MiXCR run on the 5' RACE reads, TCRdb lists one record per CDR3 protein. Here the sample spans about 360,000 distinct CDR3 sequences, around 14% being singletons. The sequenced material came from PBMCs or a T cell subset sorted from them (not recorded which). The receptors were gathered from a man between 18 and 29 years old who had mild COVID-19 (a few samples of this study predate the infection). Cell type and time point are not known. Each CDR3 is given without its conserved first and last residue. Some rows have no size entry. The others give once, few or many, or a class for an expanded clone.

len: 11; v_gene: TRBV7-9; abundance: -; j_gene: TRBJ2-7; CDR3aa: ASSPPGSYEQY
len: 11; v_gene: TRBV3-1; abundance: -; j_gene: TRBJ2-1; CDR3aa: ASSQFREGGQF
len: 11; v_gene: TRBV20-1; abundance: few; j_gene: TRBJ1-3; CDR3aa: SATGTAGNTIY
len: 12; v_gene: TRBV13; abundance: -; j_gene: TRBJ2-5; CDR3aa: ASSLSGRSETQY
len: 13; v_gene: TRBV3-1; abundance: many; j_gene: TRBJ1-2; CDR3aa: ASSQGEAVDYGYT
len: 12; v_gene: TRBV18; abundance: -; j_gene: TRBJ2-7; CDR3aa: ASSATGGLYEQY
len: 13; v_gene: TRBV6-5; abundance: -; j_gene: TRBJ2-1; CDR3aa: ASSPTWGSVNEQF
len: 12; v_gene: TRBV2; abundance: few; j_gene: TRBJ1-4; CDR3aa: ASTRTTGGEKLF
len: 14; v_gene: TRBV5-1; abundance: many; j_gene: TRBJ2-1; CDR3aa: ASSLGGGEIYNEQF
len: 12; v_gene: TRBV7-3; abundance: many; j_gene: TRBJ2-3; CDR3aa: ASSSRTGPDTQY
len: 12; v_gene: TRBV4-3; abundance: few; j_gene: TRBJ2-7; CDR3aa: ASAPRQGANEQY
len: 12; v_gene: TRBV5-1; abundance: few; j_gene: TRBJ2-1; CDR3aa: ASTSGPNWNEQF
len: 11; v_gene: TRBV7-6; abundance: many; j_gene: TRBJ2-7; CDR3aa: ASSLAVSYEQY
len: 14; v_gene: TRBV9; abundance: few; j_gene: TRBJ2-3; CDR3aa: SSSVGLAGNTDTQY
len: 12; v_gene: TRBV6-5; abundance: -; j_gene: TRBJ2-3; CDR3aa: ASSLQGFTDTQY
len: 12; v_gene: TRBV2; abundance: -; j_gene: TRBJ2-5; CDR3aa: ASSNRQGMGTQY
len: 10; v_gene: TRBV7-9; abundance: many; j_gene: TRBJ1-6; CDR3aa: ASSLSNSPLH
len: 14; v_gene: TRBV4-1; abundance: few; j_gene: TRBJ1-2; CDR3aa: ASSQDGTGGDYGYT
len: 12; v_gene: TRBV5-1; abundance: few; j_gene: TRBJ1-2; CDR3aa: ASSLDWVLGGYT
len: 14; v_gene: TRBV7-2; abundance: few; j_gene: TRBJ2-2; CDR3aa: ASSRALGGQFGELF
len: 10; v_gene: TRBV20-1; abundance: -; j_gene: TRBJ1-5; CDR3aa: SARAGGRPQH
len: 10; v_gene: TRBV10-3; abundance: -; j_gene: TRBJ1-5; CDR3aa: AISDDNQPQH
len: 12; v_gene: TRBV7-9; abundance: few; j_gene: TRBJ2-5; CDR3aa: ASSLEGGTKTQY